The text below deals with one T cell receptor beta chain. This clonotype was seen a few times. Its antigen is still unknown. No base quality information exists; no much larger clone differs at one position. The library was produced with 5' RACE. Sequencing relied on a NextSeq 500. To correct for sequencing error and PCR bias, the TCR library protocol tagged individual cDNA molecules with unique molecular identifiers. Sequencing covered both TCR alpha and beta chains, and within each sample the abundances of alpha and beta sequences were tightly co-correlated. Per the authors' processing: Decombinator V4 was used to annotate TCR sequences for V gene, J gene and CDR3. TCRs were defined as expanded if a significant change between any two time points was detected under a Poisson model with p below 0.0001. Abundances of TCRs were expressed as counts per million after normalisation to the total number of TCRs sequenced in each sample. MAIT TCRs were defined by TRAV1-2 paired with TRAJ12, TRAJ20 or TRAJ33, and iNKT TCRs by TRAV10 paired with TRAJ18. A search of VDJdb, accessed on 1 November 2021, was run for TCRs annotated to CMV, EBV and SARS-CoV-2, with TCRs annotated for multiple antigens excluded. In TCRdb, the public reads were trimmed at Q25 with fastp and aligned with MiXCR, with productive beta chains retained. CDR3 protein sequences are deduplicated, and each keeps its most common genes and DNA. The V and J calls and clone size come from TCRdb's table, not from the authors' own analysis. The sample records 40,000 to 50,000 distinct CDR3 sequences, over 6% of which are singletons. Approximately 4.5% of the sample goes to the ten largest clones.

V loses 1 base of germline sequence and J loses 0 bases, and the interval between the two ends is 3 bases. The CDR3, from cysteine to phenylalanine, totals 13 residues. The only DNA kept is the CDR3, 39 bases in frame from the first base. This was a case-control study nested in a cohort of healthcare workers in London, UK, who had nasopharyngeal swab PCR tests and blood samples taken every week. Healthcare workers were enrolled in the week of the UK lockdown, from 23 to 31 March 2020, and were followed every week for up to roughly 15 weeks. These data are taken from a study of early T cells in non-severe SARS-CoV-2 infection (dated by TCRdb to 2020 to 2023). With regard to the full study: Bulk RNA from unsorted whole blood was used for TCR sequencing, so alpha and beta chains could not be paired. Overall study results and their limits: Matching against VDJdb was skewed toward anti-spike CD8 responses, likely underestimated virus-specific expansions, and missed private and CD4 specificities.

The V and J segments used are TRBV12-3 or TRBV12-4 and TRBJ1-1, with no reliable assignment of the D segment. This clonotype was sampled from an adult who was a healthcare worker with PCR-confirmed SARS-CoV-2 infection or an uninfected control (not recorded which). Specimen: whole blood. This receptor has the CDR3 CASSLEVNTEAFF. The nucleotides read TGTGCCAGCAGTTTAGAGGTGAACACTGAAGCTTTCTTT.